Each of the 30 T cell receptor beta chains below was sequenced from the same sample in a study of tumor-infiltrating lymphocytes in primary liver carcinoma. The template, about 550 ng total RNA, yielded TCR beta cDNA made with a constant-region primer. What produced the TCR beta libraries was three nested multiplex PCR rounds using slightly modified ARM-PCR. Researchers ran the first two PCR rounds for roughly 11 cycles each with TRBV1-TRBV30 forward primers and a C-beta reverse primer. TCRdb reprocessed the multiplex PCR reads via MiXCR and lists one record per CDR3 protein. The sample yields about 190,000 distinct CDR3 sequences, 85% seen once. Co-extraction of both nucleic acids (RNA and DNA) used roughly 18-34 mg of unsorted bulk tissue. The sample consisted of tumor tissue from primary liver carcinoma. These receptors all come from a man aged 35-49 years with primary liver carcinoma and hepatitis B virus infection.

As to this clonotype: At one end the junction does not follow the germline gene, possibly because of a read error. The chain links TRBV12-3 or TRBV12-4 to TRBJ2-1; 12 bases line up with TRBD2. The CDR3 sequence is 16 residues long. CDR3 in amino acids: CANNQGLAGPDNEQFF. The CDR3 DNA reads TGCGCCAACAATCAAGGACTAGCGGGACCGGACAATGAGCAGTTCTTC.

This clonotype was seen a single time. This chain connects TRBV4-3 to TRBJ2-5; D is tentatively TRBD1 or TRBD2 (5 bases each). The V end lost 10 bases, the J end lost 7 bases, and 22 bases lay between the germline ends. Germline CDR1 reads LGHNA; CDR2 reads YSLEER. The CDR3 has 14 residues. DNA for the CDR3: TGCGCCACCAGGCAAGGGGACGCCATATCGACCCAGTACTTC. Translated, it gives CATRQGDAISTQYF.

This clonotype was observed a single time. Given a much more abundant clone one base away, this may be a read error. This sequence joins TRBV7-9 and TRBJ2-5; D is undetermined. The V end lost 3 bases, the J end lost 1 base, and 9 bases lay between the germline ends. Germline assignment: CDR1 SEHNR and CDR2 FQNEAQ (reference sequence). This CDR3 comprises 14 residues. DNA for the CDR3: TGTGCCAGCAGCTTCAGGAACCTCCAAGAGACCCAGTACTTC. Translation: CASSFRNLQETQYF.

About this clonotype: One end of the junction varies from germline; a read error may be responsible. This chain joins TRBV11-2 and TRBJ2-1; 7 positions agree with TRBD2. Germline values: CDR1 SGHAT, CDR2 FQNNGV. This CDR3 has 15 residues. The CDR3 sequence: CASSYSGSLDNEQSF. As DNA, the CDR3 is TGTGCCAGCAGCTATAGCGGGTCACTCGACAATGAGCAGTCCTTC.

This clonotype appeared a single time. The CDR3 DNA sequence: TGCGCCAGCAGTGAGCTCGGCCGGGGCGGGAATCAGCCCCAGCATTTT. Encoded protein: CASSELGRGGNQPQHF. This rearrangement joins TRBV10-2 to TRBJ1-5; tentative D call: TRBD1 (5 bases). The V gene's germline CDR1 is WSHSY and CDR2 SAAADI. Between the trimmed V and J ends, which lost 2 bases and 4 bases, there was a span of 15 bases. The CDR3 is made up of 16 amino acids.

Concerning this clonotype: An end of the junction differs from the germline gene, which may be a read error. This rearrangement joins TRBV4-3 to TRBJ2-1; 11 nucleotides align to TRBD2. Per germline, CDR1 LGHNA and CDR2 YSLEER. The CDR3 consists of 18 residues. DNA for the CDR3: TGCGGCAGCAGTCTGGATTGGAGTAGCGGGAGGGCCTGGAATGAGCGGTTCTTC. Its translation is CGSSLDWSSGRAWNERFF.

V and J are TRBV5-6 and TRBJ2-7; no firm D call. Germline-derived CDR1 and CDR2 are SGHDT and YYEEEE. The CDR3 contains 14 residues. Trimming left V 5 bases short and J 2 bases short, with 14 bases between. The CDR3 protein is CASRFRSSAYEQYF. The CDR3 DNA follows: TGTGCCAGCAGATTCCGATCGAGCGCCTACGAGCAGTACTTC.

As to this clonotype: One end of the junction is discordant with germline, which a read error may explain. CDR3 DNA: TGTGCTAGCAGTTTAGATGGGCGGGGCTACACCTTC. Protein sequence: CASSLDGRGYTF. The chain has TRBV12-3 or TRBV12-4 and TRBJ1-2; D is uncertain. This CDR3 comprises 12 residues.

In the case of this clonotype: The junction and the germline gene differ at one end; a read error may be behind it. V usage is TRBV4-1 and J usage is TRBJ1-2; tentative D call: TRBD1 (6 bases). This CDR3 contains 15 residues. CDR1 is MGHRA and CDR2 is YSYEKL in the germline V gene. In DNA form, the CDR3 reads TGTACCAGCAACCAAGTGGGGGGCAATGACTATGGCTACACCTTC. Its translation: CTSNQVGGNDYGYTF.

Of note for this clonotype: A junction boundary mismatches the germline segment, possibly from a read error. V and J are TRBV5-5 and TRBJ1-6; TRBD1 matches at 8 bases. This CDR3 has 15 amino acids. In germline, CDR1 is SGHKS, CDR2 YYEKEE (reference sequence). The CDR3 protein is CASSPTGTGDSLLNF. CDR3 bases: TGTGCCAGCAGCCCTACTGGGACAGGTGATTCACTCCTCAACTTT.

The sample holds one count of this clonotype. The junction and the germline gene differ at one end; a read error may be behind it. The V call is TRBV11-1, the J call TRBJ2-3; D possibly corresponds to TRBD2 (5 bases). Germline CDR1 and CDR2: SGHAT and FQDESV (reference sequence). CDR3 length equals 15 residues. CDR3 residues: CASSFPRENTDTQYF. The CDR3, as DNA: TGTGCCAGCAGTTTTCCGAGGGAGAACACAGATACACAGTATTTT.

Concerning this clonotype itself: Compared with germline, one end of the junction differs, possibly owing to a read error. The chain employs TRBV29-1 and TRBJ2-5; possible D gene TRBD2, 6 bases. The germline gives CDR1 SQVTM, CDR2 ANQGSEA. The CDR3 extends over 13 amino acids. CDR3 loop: CSSSAEGQETLYF. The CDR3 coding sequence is TGCAGCTCATCAGCGGAGGGTCAAGAGACCCTGTACTTC. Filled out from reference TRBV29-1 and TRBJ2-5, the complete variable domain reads SAVISQKPSRDICQRGTSLTIQCQVDSQVTMMFWYRQQPGQSLTLIATANQGSEATYESGFVIDKFPISRPNLTFSTLTVSNMSPEDSSIYLCSSSAEGQETLYFGPGTRLLVL.

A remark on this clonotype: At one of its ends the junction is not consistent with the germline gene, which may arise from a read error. CDR3 in DNA: TGTGCCAGCAGTGAAGCGCAGGTGAGGCAGATCTTC. As protein: CASSEAQVRQIF. The chain uses TRBV6-1 and TRBJ2-1; D is undetermined. Per germline, CDR1 MNHNS and CDR2 SASEGT. The length of the CDR3 is 12 residues.

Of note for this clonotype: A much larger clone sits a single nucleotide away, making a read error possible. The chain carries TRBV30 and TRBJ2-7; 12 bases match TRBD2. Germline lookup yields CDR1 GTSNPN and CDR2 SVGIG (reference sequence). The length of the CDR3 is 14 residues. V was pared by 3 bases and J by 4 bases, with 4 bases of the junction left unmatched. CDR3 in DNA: TGTGCCTGGAGAGGGACTAGCGGGTATTACGAGCAGTACTTC. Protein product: CAWRGTSGYYEQYF.

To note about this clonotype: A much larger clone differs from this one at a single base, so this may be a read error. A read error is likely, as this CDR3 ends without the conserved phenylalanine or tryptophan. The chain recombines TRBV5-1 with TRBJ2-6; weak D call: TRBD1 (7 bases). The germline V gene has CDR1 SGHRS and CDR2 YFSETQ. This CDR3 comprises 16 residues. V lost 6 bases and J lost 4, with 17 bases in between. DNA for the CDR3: TGCGCCAGCAACCCCCTTGCAGGGGGGGGGGCCAACGTCCTGACTCTC. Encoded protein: CASNPLAGGGANVLTL.

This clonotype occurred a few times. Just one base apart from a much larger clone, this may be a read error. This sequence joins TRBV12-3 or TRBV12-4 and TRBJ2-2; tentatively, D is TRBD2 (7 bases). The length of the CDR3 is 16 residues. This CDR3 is CARSFGGAVSTGELFF. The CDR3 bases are TGTGCCAGAAGTTTTGGGGGGGCAGTAAGCACCGGGGAGCTGTTTTTT.

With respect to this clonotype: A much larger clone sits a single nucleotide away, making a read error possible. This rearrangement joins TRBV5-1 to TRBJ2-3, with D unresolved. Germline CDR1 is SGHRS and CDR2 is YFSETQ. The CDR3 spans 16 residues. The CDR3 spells CASSLRTGGSTDMQYF. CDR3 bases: TGCGCCAGCAGCTTGAGGACGGGCGGCAGCACAGATATGCAGTATTTT.

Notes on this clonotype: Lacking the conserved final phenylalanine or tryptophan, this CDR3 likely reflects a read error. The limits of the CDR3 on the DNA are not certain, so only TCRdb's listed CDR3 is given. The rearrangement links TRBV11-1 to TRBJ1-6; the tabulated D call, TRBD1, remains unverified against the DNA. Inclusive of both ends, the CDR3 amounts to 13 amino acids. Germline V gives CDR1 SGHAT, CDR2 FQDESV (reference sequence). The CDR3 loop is CSSSRTLVSPLHV.

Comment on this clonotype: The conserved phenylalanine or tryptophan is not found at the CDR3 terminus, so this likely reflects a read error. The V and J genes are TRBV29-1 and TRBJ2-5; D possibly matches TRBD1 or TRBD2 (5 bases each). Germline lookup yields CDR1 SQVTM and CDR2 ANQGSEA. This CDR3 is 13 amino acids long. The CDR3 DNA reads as TGCAGCGCTGAAAGGAGCGAGGGACAGACCCAGTACTTG. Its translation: CSAERSEGQTQYL.

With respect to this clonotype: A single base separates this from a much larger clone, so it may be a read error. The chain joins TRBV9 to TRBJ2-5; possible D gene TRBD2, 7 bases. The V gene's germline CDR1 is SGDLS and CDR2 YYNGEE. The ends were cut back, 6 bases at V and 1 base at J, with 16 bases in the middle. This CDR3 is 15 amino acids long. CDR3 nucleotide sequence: TGTGCCAGCACCAGTAGTAGGGGGGGCCAAGAGACCCAGTACTTC. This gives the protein CASTSSRGGQETQYF.

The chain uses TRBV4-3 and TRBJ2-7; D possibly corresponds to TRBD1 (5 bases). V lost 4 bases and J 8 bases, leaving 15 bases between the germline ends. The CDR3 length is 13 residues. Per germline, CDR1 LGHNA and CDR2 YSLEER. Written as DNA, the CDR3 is TGCGCCAGCAGCCCAGGCAAGGGGTACCAGCAGTACTTC. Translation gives CASSPGKGYQQYF.

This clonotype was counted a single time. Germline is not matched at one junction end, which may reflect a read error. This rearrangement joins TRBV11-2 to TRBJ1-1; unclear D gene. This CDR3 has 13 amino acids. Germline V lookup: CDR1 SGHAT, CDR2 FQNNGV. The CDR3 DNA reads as TGTGCCAACAGCTTAGACCTGAACACTGATGCTTTCTTT. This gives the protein CANSLDLNTDAFF.

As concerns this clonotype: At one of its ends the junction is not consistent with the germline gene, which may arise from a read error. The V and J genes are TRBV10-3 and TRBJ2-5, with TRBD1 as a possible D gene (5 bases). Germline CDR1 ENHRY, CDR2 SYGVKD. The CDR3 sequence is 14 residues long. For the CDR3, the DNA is TGTGTCATCAGTGATGGGCAGGCAGGGGAGACCCAGTACTTC. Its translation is CVISDGQAGETQYF.

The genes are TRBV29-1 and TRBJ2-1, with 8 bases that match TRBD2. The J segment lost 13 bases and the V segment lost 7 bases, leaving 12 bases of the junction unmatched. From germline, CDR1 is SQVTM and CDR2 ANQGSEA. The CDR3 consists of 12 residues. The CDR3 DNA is TGCAGCGCGGGAGGGACTATCGGTAACCAGTTCTTC. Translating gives CSAGGTIGNQFF.

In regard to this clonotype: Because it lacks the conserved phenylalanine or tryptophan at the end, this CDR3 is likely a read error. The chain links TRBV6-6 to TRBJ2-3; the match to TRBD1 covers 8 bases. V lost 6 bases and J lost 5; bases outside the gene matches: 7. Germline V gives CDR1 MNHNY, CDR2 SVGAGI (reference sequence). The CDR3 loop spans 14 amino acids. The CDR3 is CASRSTGGGDTQYS. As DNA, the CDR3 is TGTGCCAGCAGATCTACAGGGGGTGGAGATACGCAGTATTCT.

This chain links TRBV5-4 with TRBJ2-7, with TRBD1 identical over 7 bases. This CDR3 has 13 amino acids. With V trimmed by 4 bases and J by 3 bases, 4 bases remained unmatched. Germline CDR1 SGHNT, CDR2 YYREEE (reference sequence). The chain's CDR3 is CASSGQACYEQYF. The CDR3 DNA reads TGTGCCAGCAGCGGACAGGCCTGCTACGAGCAGTACTTC.

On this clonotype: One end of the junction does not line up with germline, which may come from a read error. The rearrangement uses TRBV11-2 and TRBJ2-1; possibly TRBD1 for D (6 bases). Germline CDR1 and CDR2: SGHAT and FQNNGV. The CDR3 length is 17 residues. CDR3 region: CASSLGNRVSSYNEYIF. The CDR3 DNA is TGTGCCAGCAGCTTAGGTAACAGGGTGAGCTCCTACAATGAGTATATCTTC.

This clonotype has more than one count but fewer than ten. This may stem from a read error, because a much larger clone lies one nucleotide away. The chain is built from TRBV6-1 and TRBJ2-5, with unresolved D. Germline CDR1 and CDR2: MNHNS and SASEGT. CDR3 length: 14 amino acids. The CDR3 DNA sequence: TGTACCACCGCGGACCGGAGAGCACAAGAGACCCAGTACTTC. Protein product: CTTADRRAQETQYF.

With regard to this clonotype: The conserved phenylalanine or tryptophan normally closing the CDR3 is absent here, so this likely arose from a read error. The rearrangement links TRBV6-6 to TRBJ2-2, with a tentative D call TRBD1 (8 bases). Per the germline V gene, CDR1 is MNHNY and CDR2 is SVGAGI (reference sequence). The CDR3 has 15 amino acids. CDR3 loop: CSSSTGGANTGELFI. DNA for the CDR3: TGTTCCAGCTCTACAGGGGGGGCGAACACCGGGGAGCTGTTTATT.

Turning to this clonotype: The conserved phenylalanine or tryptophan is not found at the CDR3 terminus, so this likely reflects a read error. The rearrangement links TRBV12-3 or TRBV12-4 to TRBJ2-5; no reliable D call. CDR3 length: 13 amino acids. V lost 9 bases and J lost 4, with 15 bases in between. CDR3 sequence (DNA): TGTGCCAGTAGCCGAAGCGTGACAGAGACCCAGTACTTA. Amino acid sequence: CASSRSVTETQYL.